The 30 T cell receptor beta chains below were found in one sample sequenced in a study of cytomegalovirus exposure and HLA in healthy donors. The PCR made use of 60 Vbeta and 13 Jbeta primers. The table came from immunoSEQ multiplex PCR; TCRdb's copy has only in-frame clones and leaves some out. The table has about 190,000 clones, approximately 70% seen once. The sample was PBMCs. Receptors were obtained from a woman aged 30 to 39 in good health and CMV-seropositive.

The gene calls are TRBV9 and TRBJ2-3; D may be TRBD2 (5 bases). There are 15 residues in the CDR3. In germline, CDR1 is SGDLS, CDR2 YYNGEE. V was shortened by 1 base and J by 6 bases, with 15 bases between the two germline ends. The CDR3 nucleotides are TGTGCCAGCAGCGTATCCCCCGAGGGTTATGATACGCAGTATTTT. As protein: CASSVSPEGYDTQYF.

The rearrangement uses TRBV7-9 and TRBJ2-1; 9 bases line up with TRBD1. The CDR3 has 15 residues. In germline, CDR1 is SEHNR, CDR2 FQNEAQ (reference sequence). Trimming removed 5 bases from V and 8 bases from J; junction bases left unmatched: 10. The CDR3 nucleotides are TGTGCCAGCAGCAACCGGGACAGGGATGGAGATGAGCAGTTCTTC. Its protein product is CASSNRDRDGDEQFF.

The chain couples TRBV11-3 to TRBJ2-6; the match to TRBD2 covers 7 bases. Per germline, CDR1 SGHNT and CDR2 YENEEA. Trimming at V came to 4 bases and at J to 2 bases, leaving 5 bases not matched to a gene. There are 16 residues in the CDR3. CDR3 DNA sequence: TGTGCCAGCAGCTCCCCGAGCGGGGCTGGGGCCAACGTCCTGACTTTC. Translation gives CASSSPSGAGANVLTF. Full variable domain (remainder filled in from reference TRBV11-3 and TRBJ2-6): EAGVVQSPRYKIIEKKQPVAFWCNPISGHNTLYWYLQNLGQGPELLIRYENEEAVDDSQLPKDRFSAERLKGVDSTLKIQPAELGDSAVYLCASSSPSGAGANVLTFGAGSRLTVL.

The chain uses TRBV11-1 and TRBJ2-7, with 8 bases identical to TRBD1. The length of the CDR3 is 14 residues. Germline V gene sequence: CDR1 SGHAT, CDR2 FQDESV (reference sequence). V shed 5 bases, J shed 2 bases, and the junction held 5 bases outside the gene matches. The CDR3 DNA is TGTGCCAGCAGCCAACCGACAGGGGCCTACGAGCAGTACTTC. This gives the protein CASSQPTGAYEQYF. Full variable domain (outside the CDR3, taken from reference TRBV11-1 and TRBJ2-7): EAEVAQSPRYKITEKSQAVAFWCDPISGHATLYWYRQILGQGPELLVQFQDESVVDDSQLPKDRFSAERLKGVDSTLKIQPAELGDSAMYLCASSQPTGAYEQYFGPGTRLTVT.

The chain recombines TRBV7-6 with TRBJ2-5, with D possibly matching TRBD2 (6 bases). The CDR3 has 15 amino acids. V was clipped by 7 bases and J by 2 bases, with 17 bases between them. Germline assignment: CDR1 SGHVS and CDR2 FNYEAQ. The CDR3 spells CASTFRRERQETQYF. DNA of the CDR3: TGTGCCAGCACCTTTCGGAGGGAGCGGCAAGAGACCCAGTACTTC.

This rearrangement joins TRBV15 to TRBJ1-1; D not resolved. There are 14 residues in the CDR3. Between the trimmed V and J ends, which lost 4 bases and 8 bases, there was a span of 17 bases. Germline CDR1 reads LNHNV; CDR2 reads YYDKDF (reference sequence). The CDR3 sequence: CATSTTLGDSEAFF. CDR3 bases: TGTGCCACCAGCACTACCTTGGGAGACTCCGAAGCTTTCTTT.

This chain connects TRBV2 to TRBJ2-3; 7 nucleotides agree with TRBD1. CDR3 length: 15 amino acids. Per germline, CDR1 SNHLY and CDR2 FYNNEI. Germline trimming cut 6 bases from V and 7 bases from J; bases unmatched to any gene: 13. The CDR3 is CASRRQTGQHNTQYF. CDR3 bases: TGTGCCAGCAGGCGCCAGACAGGGCAGCACAATACGCAGTATTTT. The full variable domain, in which reference TRBV2 and TRBJ2-3 provide the parts outside the CDR3, is EPEVTQTPSHQVTQMGQEVILRCVPISNHLYFYWYRQILGQKVEFLVSFYNNEISEKSEIFDDQFSVERPDGSNFTLKIRSTKLEDSAMYFCASRRQTGQHNTQYFGPGTRLTVL.

This clone was found a few times. The chain carries TRBV27 and TRBJ2-5; the match to TRBD1 covers 8 bases. This CDR3 contains 14 residues. CDR1 MNHEY and CDR2 SMNVEV come from the germline V gene (reference sequence). V lost 6 bases to trimming and J lost 2 bases; unmatched junction nucleotides: 5. CDR3 sequence: CASSQTGGQETQYF. CDR3 nucleotides: TGTGCCAGCAGCCAAACAGGGGGTCAAGAGACCCAGTACTTC.

The V call is TRBV6-4, the J call TRBJ2-1; D might be TRBD2 (7 bases). This CDR3 is built from 15 residues. Germline lookup yields CDR1 MRHNA and CDR2 SNTAGT. The germline V and J ends were trimmed by 0 bases and 8 bases, with 14 bases remaining between them. DNA of the CDR3: TGTGCCAGCAGTGACTCAGAGGGGGGGAGTGATGAGCAGTTCTTC. This sequence encodes CASSDSEGGSDEQFF.

The CDR3 here is CASVKGGGGGELFF. Here the CDR3 DNA reads TGTGCCAGCGTCAAAGGCGGGGGTGGCGGGGAGCTGTTTTTT. The V gene is TRBV5-6, the J gene TRBJ2-2; 7 bases are a match to TRBD2. The CDR3 contains 14 residues. V dropped 7 bases and J dropped 7; count of bases not matched to a gene: 10. Per the germline V gene, CDR1 is SGHDT and CDR2 is YYEEEE.

The chain recombines TRBV28 with TRBJ1-2; D is unresolved. The ends were cut back, 10 bases at V and 2 bases at J, with 17 bases in the middle. The CDR3 contains 14 residues. Germline values: CDR1 MDHEN, CDR2 SYDVKM. The CDR3 DNA reads TGTGCCACCGTCCCCATTATGAGAAACTATGGCTACACCTTC. This translates into CATVPIMRNYGYTF.

The rearrangement links TRBV5-1 to TRBJ2-3; D perhaps matches TRBD1 (6 bases). Trimming shortened V by 4 bases and J by 0 bases, and 12 bases separated the two germline ends. Germline values: CDR1 SGHRS, CDR2 YFSETQ. The CDR3 spans 15 residues. CDR3 in amino acids: CASSPNRESTDTQYF. The CDR3 DNA is TGCGCCAGCAGCCCGAACAGGGAGAGCACAGATACGCAGTATTTT.

In its sample, this clone was seen once. This sequence joins TRBV28 and TRBJ2-2, with D possibly being TRBD2 (7 bases). Trimming took 7 bases from V and 3 from J, leaving 15 bases between them. In germline, CDR1 is MDHEN, CDR2 SYDVKM. The CDR3 sequence is 15 residues long. CDR3 region: CASTLGGADTGELFF. For the CDR3, the DNA is TGTGCCAGCACCCTAGGGGGGGCGGACACCGGGGAGCTGTTTTTT. Full variable domain (missing parts from reference TRBV28 and TRBJ2-2): DVKVTQSSRYLVKRTGEKVFLECVQDMDHENMFWYRQDPGLGLRLIYFSYDVKMKEKGDIPEGYSVSREKKERFSLILESASTNQTSMYLCASTLGGADTGELFFGEGSRLTVL.

This rearrangement joins TRBV10-1 to TRBJ1-4; D gene ambiguous. V gave up 0 bases and J gave up 7 bases, with 9 bases separating them. The CDR3 is 14 residues long. Per germline, CDR1 WNHNN and CDR2 SYGVQD (reference sequence). CDR3 bases: TGCGCCAGCAGTGAGTCCACGGGAATTGAAAAACTGTTTTTT. Translating gives CASSESTGIEKLFF.

The V gene is TRBV27, the J gene TRBJ1-2; D uncertain. This CDR3 region has 13 residues. V was cut by 4 bases and J by 2 bases, with 8 bases left in between. Germline-derived CDR1 and CDR2 are MNHEY and SMNVEV (reference sequence). The CDR3 spells CASSSGENYGYTF. The CDR3 nucleotides are TGTGCCAGCAGTTCCGGGGAGAACTATGGCTACACCTTC.

V is TRBV6-6 and J is TRBJ2-6; possible D gene TRBD1, 6 bases. The V gene lost 6 bases and the J gene lost 0 bases, with 12 bases spanning the gap. Germline CDR1 and CDR2: MNHNY and SVGAGI (reference sequence). The CDR3 runs 16 residues. The CDR3 reads CASRLTGSSGANVLTF. CDR3 DNA sequence: TGTGCCAGCAGACTTACAGGGAGCTCTGGGGCCAACGTCCTGACTTTC.

A word on this clone: The sample contains more than one DNA sequence encoding this CDR3. The chain has TRBV9 and TRBJ2-3, with D possibly matching TRBD2 (7 bases). V lost 0 bases and J 3 bases, leaving 11 bases between the germline ends. The CDR3 contains 15 residues. From germline, CDR1 is SGDLS and CDR2 YYNGEE. Here the CDR3 reads CASSVGGGGTDTQYF. DNA for the CDR3: TGTGCCAGCAGCGTAGGGGGGGGCGGAACAGATACGCAGTATTTT.

The chain employs TRBV5-1 and TRBJ2-3, with a tentative D call TRBD2 (5 bases). CDR1 and CDR2 from the germline V gene are SGHRS and YFSETQ. There are 13 residues in the CDR3. V lost 9 bases, J lost 4 bases, and 15 bases lay in between. The CDR3 region is CATGDRVADTQYF. CDR3 nucleotides: TGCGCCACCGGGGATCGGGTGGCAGATACGCAGTATTTT. The full variable domain, rest sourced from reference TRBV5-1 and TRBJ2-3, is KAGVTQTPRYLIKTRGQQVTLSCSPISGHRSVSWYQQTPGQGLQFLFEYFSETQRNKGNFPGRFSGRQFSNSRSEMNVSTLELGDSALYLCATGDRVADTQYFGPGTRLTVL.

The chain employs TRBV5-6 and TRBJ2-1; D is undetermined. V lost 4 bases and J 9 bases, leaving 14 bases between the germline ends. Germline V gene sequence: CDR1 SGHDT, CDR2 YYEEEE. CDR3 length: 13 residues. The CDR3 DNA sequence: TGTGCCAGCAGCCCCCCCGGGTCCTCTGAGCAGTTCTTC. It specifies CASSPPGSSEQFF.

V usage is TRBV27 and J usage is TRBJ2-1, with D perhaps matching TRBD1 (7 bases). V was shortened by 6 bases and J by 9 bases, with 18 bases between the two germline ends. CDR3 length: 14 amino acids. Germline V gene data show CDR1 as MNHEY and CDR2 as SMNVEV (reference sequence). The CDR3 nucleotides read TGTGCCAGCAGCGCCCTGCAGGGGGGCGGTGAGCAGTTCTTC. It is translated as CASSALQGGGEQFF.

This clone was detected only a few times. The chain has TRBV6-6 and TRBJ1-5; D perhaps matches TRBD1 (6 bases). The CDR3 totals 14 residues. The germline V and J ends were trimmed by 8 bases and 10 bases, with 21 bases remaining between them. Germline V lookup: CDR1 MNHNY, CDR2 SVGAGI (reference sequence). The CDR3 bases are TGTGCCAGCCGTAATACAGGGAATGGTTCACCCCAGCATTTT. It yields the protein CASRNTGNGSPQHF.

The V call is TRBV6-1, the J call TRBJ2-7; 12 bases agree with TRBD2. The CDR3 length is 15 residues. Germline trimming cut 6 bases from V and 2 bases from J; bases unmatched to any gene: 5. Germline CDR1 and CDR2: MNHNS and SASEGT. For the CDR3, the DNA is TGTGCCAGCAGAGTTCTAGCGGGAGGGCCCTACGAGCAGTACTTC. The encoded protein is CASRVLAGGPYEQYF.

V gene TRBV5-4 combines with J gene TRBJ2-7; possibly TRBD2 for D (6 bases). From germline, CDR1 is SGHNT and CDR2 YYREEE (reference sequence). The length of the CDR3 is 13 residues. The V end lost 7 bases, the J end lost 1 base, and 12 bases lay between the germline ends. The CDR3 DNA reads TGTGCCAGCGGCCGGGACTCATCCTACGAGCAGTACTTC. This sequence encodes CASGRDSSYEQYF.

The V and J genes are TRBV29-1 and TRBJ2-3; maybe TRBD1 (6 bases). The CDR3 runs to 13 residues. CDR1 SQVTM and CDR2 ANQGSEA come from the germline V gene. V gave up 7 bases and J gave up 1 base, with 12 bases separating them. This CDR3 reads CSAGNRGTDTQYF. CDR3 coding DNA: TGCAGCGCCGGTAACAGGGGCACAGATACGCAGTATTTT.

The gene calls are TRBV2 and TRBJ1-2; D unclear. The CDR3 has 12 residues. The V and J ends lost 6 bases and 2 bases respectively, with 7 bases between them. Germline V gene sequence: CDR1 SNHLY, CDR2 FYNNEI. The CDR3 is CASSPGNYGYTF. Written as DNA, the CDR3 is TGTGCCAGCAGCCCGGGAAACTATGGCTACACCTTC.

The chain links TRBV6-5 to TRBJ2-4, with TRBD1 identical over 7 bases. J was trimmed by 10 bases and V by 6 bases; bases with no gene match: 12. Germline CDR1 reads MNHEY; CDR2 reads SVGAGI. This CDR3 is 14 amino acids long. The CDR3 sequence is CASRPDRLGGIQYF. CDR3 DNA sequence: TGTGCCAGCAGACCGGACAGGTTAGGGGGAATTCAGTACTTC.

V is TRBV7-2 and J is TRBJ2-7, with 9 positions matching TRBD1. CDR3 length: 13 amino acids. CDR1 is SGHTA, CDR2 FQGNSA, per germline. After removal of 6 bases from V and 1 base from J, the junction contained 1 base not matched to a gene. CDR3 nucleotides: TGTGCCAGCAGGGACAGGGGTTCCTACGAGCAGTACTTC. This codes for CASRDRGSYEQYF. Based on the CDR3 plus reference TRBV7-2 and TRBJ2-7, the full variable domain is GAGVSQSPSNKVTEKGKDVELRCDPISGHTALYWYRQSLGQGLEFLIYFQGNSAPDKSGLPSDRFSAERTGGSVSTLTIQRTQQEDSAVYLCASRDRGSYEQYFGPGTRLTVT.

In regard to this clone: At one end, the junction sequence differs from germline, possibly due to a read error. The chain uses TRBV28 and TRBJ1-2, with 7 positions matching TRBD1. The germline CDR1 and CDR2 sequences are MDHEN and SYDVKM. The CDR3 covers 11 residues. The DNA of the CDR3 is TGTGCCAGCAGTGCACAGGGGAGGAAGGCCTTC. Protein: CASSAQGRKAF.

For the CDR3, the DNA is TGTGCCAGCAGCCAAGATGGAATAGTAGCGGGAGACGAGCAGTACTTC. The encoded protein is CASSQDGIVAGDEQYF. J is TRBJ2-7 and V is TRBV4-2, with 9 bases matching TRBD2. This CDR3 region has 16 residues. The trim removed 0 bases at V and 5 bases at J, leaving 8 bases unmatched. Germline CDR1 LGHNA, CDR2 YNFKEQ.

This chain connects TRBV29-1 to TRBJ1-1; D gene uncertain. Germline V lookup: CDR1 SQVTM, CDR2 ANQGSEA. V lost 2 bases to trimming and J lost 0 bases, with 7 bases between them. The CDR3 sequence is 13 residues long. CDR3 loop: CSVERKLNTEAFF. The CDR3 DNA is TGCAGCGTTGAAAGAAAGCTGAACACTGAAGCTTTCTTT.